This TCR beta chain was sequenced for a study of T cell responses to AZD1222 COVID-19 vaccine. General study findings and limits: Seropositive at baseline were only a handful of AZD1222 recipients. Spike-specific TCR repertoires showed rising breadth and depth after two AZD1222 doses.

With regard to this clone: Its specificity is not known.

Germline trimming cut 0 bases from V and 9 bases from J; bases unmatched to any gene: 5. The germline CDR1 and CDR2 sequences are KGHSH and LQKENI. CDR3 length: 16 amino acids. Assay used: immunoSEQ multiplex PCR; TCRdb lists only in-frame clones, some missing. The sample lists 150,000 to 170,000 clones; over 85% were seen once. This chain uses TRBV18 with TRBJ2-1, with TRBD2 matching over 13 bases. The sequence came from an adult in good health. This material consisted of peripheral blood, taken on day 0 of AZD1222 vaccination. Here the CDR3 DNA reads TGTGCCAGCTCACCACCCACTAGCGGGGGGGCCCGTGAGCAGTTCTTC. It translates to CASSPPTSGGAREQFF.